A selection of T cell receptor beta chains follows, all from one sample in a study of T cell repertoires in cytomegalovirus infection. No antigen is known for these receptors. Using its own MiXCR run on the reads, TCRdb lists one record per CDR3 protein. Altogether about 270,000 distinct CDR3 sequences are present, roughly a fifth being singletons, with the ten largest covering roughly 19%. This specimen consisted of cultured PBMCs, obtained from culture after CMV antigen stimulation. Source of these receptors: a human donor in good health (CMV status not recorded). Some clones in this sample may be carry-over from other donors' samples. Each CDR3 is given with its conserved first and last residue. The D gene is left open where the match is weak. Rows give clone size only sometimes, using once, few, many, or a class for an expanded clone.

DNA: TGTGCCAGCAGGCCTGGGACTACCCTCACAGATACGCAGTATTTT
CDR3: CASRPGTTLTDTQYF
D: TRBD2
size: NA
J: TRBJ2-3
V: TRBV6-2/TRBV6-3

DNA: TGTGCCAGCAGCTTAGACCGGGTACGAACCGGGGAGCTGTTTTTT
CDR3: CASSLDRVRTGELFF
D: NA
size: many
J: TRBJ2-2
V: TRBV7-8

DNA: TGTGCCAGCGGCCACTCCGAGCAGTACTTC
CDR3: CASGHSEQYF
D: NA
size: few
J: TRBJ2-7
V: TRBV2

DNA: TGTGCCAGCCGCGGGGGGCTCACTGAAGCTTTCTTT
CDR3: CASRGGLTEAFF
D: NA
size: NA
J: TRBJ1-1
V: TRBV28

DNA: TGTGCCAGCAGCCCCGGGACCCAGATACAGTACTTC
CDR3: CASSPGTQIQYF
D: NA
size: many
J: TRBJ2-7
V: TRBV6-2/TRBV6-3

DNA: TGTGCCAGTAGCATGGACAATCAGCCCCAGCATTTT
CDR3: CASSMDNQPQHF
D: NA
size: few
J: TRBJ1-5
V: TRBV7-2

DNA: TGTGCCAGCAGTTCAGGGACGGCGAACTATGGCTACACCTTC
CDR3: CASSSGTANYGYTF
D: NA
size: many
J: TRBJ1-2
V: TRBV28

DNA: TGTGCCAGCAGCTCCAGCCGGGATACGCAGTATTTT
CDR3: CASSSSRDTQYF
D: NA
size: few
J: TRBJ2-3
V: TRBV7-3

DNA: TGTGCCTTCCGGGCGGCAGGTTTGAACAATGAGCAGTTCTTC
CDR3: CAFRAAGLNNEQFF
D: NA
size: few
J: TRBJ2-1
V: TRBV7-9

DNA: TGTGCCAGCAGTGTTTCGAGGACAGGCAGTGATACGCAGTATTTT
CDR3: CASSVSRTGSDTQYF
D: TRBD1
size: NA
J: TRBJ2-3
V: TRBV12-3/TRBV12-4

DNA: TGCAGTGCTAGTCGGTTGGTTCTGAACACTGAAGCTTTCTTT
CDR3: CSASRLVLNTEAFF
D: NA
size: few
J: TRBJ1-1
V: TRBV20-1

DNA: TGTGCCAGCAGCTTGGCTAGCGGGAGTTTGGAGATTGAGCAGTTCTTC
CDR3: CASSLASGSLEIEQFF
D: TRBD2
size: many
J: TRBJ2-1
V: TRBV5-4

DNA: TGTGCCAGCGGATCCTCCCCCCAAAACATTCAGTACTTC
CDR3: CASGSSPQNIQYF
D: NA
size: few
J: TRBJ2-4
V: TRBV28

DNA: TGTGCCAGCAGTACTCATTCTAGCGGGAGGGCCGGGAATGAGCAGTTCTTC
CDR3: CASSTHSSGRAGNEQFF
D: TRBD2
size: many
J: TRBJ2-1
V: TRBV27

DNA: TGTGCCAGCAGCACTACCGGGACCCGATTGGCCGGGGAGCTGTTTTTT
CDR3: CASSTTGTRLAGELFF
D: NA
size: many
J: TRBJ2-2
V: TRBV7-2

DNA: TGTGCCAGCAGCGTAGGTGCAGGACTGAACACTGAAGCTTTCTTT
CDR3: CASSVGAGLNTEAFF
D: NA
size: NA
J: TRBJ1-1
V: TRBV9